Following are 3 T cell receptor beta chains from one sample sequenced in a study of T cells after posttransplantation cyclophosphamide. Assay used: immunoSEQ multiplex PCR; TCRdb lists only in-frame clones, some missing. This repertoire holds roughly 35,000 clones, and none appear only once. Sequenced: PBMCs. These receptors came from a woman in her fifties or sixties in good health and a related stem cell transplant donor.

This clone was observed many times. CDR3 in DNA: TGCGCCAGCAGCGCGCATCCAAACACCGGGGAGCTGTTTTTT. It yields the protein CASSAHPNTGELFF. The rearrangement joins TRBV4-3 to TRBJ2-2; unclear D gene. The CDR3 extends over 14 amino acids. Germline V CDR1 and CDR2: LGHNA, YSLEER. The V end lost 5 bases, the J end lost 2 bases, and 9 bases lay between the germline ends.

This clone was detected many times. The chain joins TRBV7-2 to TRBJ2-7; tentatively, D is TRBD1 (6 bases). V lost 4 bases and J lost 3, with 13 bases in between. This CDR3 is built from 14 residues. The germline CDR1 and CDR2 sequences are SGHTA and FQGNSA. CDR3 coding DNA: TGTGCCAGCAGCTCAATCTACAGGGACTACGAGCAGTACTTC. Protein product: CASSSIYRDYEQYF.

This clone showed up many times. This sequence joins TRBV6-6 and TRBJ1-2; D may be TRBD1 (5 bases). The ends were cut back, 2 bases at V and 2 bases at J, with 12 bases in the middle. CDR3 length equals 15 residues. Per germline, CDR1 MNHNY and CDR2 SVGAGI (reference sequence). The CDR3 region is CASSYPRQLNYGYTF. For the CDR3, the DNA is TGTGCCAGCAGTTACCCCAGACAGCTGAACTATGGCTACACCTTC.